One T cell receptor (beta chain) is described in this entry. This sample is part of a study of CD8 T cells in Susac syndrome. cDNA came from approximately 0.5 to 1 ug RNA primed by random hexamers. Amplification of TCR beta CDR3 across 54 Vbeta and 13 Jbeta was performed with immunoSEQ multiplex PCR. TCRdb independently ran MiXCR on the immunoSEQ multiplex PCR reads; one entry per CDR3 protein. The sample consists of a few hundred thousand distinct CDR3 sequences, under 95% of them appearing once. TCR beta sequencing was performed on blood CD8+ and CD4+ T cells. It was treatment-naive patients with stable or active relapsing-remitting disease who made up the multiple sclerosis controls. Negative isolation was applied to CD8+ and CD4+ T cells, and FACS enrichment was applied to TEMRA cells. The CDR3 is made up of 17 amino acids. The junction had 16 bases not matched to a gene; V was cut back by 7 bases and J by 5 bases.

This TCR was recovered from a human donor with multiple sclerosis. V is TRBV12-3 or TRBV12-4 and J is TRBJ1-1, with TRBD1 matching over 10 bases. Sequenced: CD4+ T cells from PBMCs. The CDR3 sequence: CASTLDRGTGFRTEAFF. CDR3 nucleotide sequence: TGTGCCAGCACCTTGGACAGGGGGACGGGGTTTCGGACTGAAGCTTTCTTT.